A selection of T cell receptor beta chains follows, all from one sample in a study of regulatory T cells. The protocol was immunoSEQ multiplex PCR, while the TCRdb copy is restricted to in-frame clones and leaves out a portion. The data show approximately 37,000 clones, with about 89% seen just once and about 2.4% held by the top ten. Sequencing input: conventional CD4+ T cells sorted from blood. These receptors originate from a person under 30 with CD3G deficiency. The CDR3 runs from the conserved cysteine through the conserved F or W. Each record gives: clone size, D gene, V gene, J gene, CDR3 DNA, CDR3 protein. The D gene is left open where the match is weak. Not all rows give a size; the values are once, few, many and, for expanded clones, a class.

>few|NA|TRBV11-2|TRBJ1-1
TGTGCCAGCAGCTCGACCCTCCGTTACACTGAAGCTTTCTTT
CASSSTLRYTEAFF
>NA|NA|TRBV5-1|TRBJ2-3
TGCGCCAGCAGCTTCATGAATCCGACAGATACGCAGTATTTT
CASSFMNPTDTQYF
>NA|NA|TRBV4-2|TRBJ2-4
TGTGCCAGCAGCCCGGGACCCTCCTGGGGCAAAAACATTCAGTACTTC
CASSPGPSWGKNIQYF
>once|NA|TRBV6-6|TRBJ1-1
TGTGCCAGCAGTGCCCGGGGGGCAGGGTCGAAAGCTTTCTTT
CASSARGAGSKAFF
>once|NA|TRBV5-1|TRBJ2-1
TGCGCCAGCAGCCCCGTGGTAGACTCCTACAATGAGCAGTTCTTC
CASSPVVDSYNEQFF
>NA|NA|TRBV6-6|TRBJ2-2
TGTGCCAGCAGTAAGCAACAGGGGAACACCGGGGAGCTGTTTTTT
CASSKQQGNTGELFF
>NA|TRBD2|TRBV28|TRBJ2-3
TGTGCCAGCAGTCTAACTAGCGGGAGGGATACGCAGTATTTT
CASSLTSGRDTQYF
>NA|TRBD1|TRBV11-2|TRBJ2-4
TGTGCCAGCAGCCCGGACAGGGTGAACATTCAGTACTTC
CASSPDRVNIQYF
>NA|NA|TRBV7-9|TRBJ2-3
TGTGCCAGCAGCCCAAGCGCAGATACGCAGTATTTT
CASSPSADTQYF
>few|NA|TRBV27|TRBJ1-6
TGTGCCAGCAGACCGGCCTTAGGGGGTTCACCCCTCCACTTT
CASRPALGGSPLHF
>NA|TRBD2|TRBV5-1|TRBJ2-1
TGCGCCAGCAGCGGATGGGCGGGAGAGACCGATGAGCAGTTCTTC
CASSGWAGETDEQFF
>NA|TRBD1|TRBV5-1|TRBJ1-1
TGCGCCAGCAGCGTGGGACAGGCGGGTACGGCTTTCTTT
CASSVGQAGTAFF
>NA|NA|TRBV28|TRBJ2-7
TGTGCCAGCAGTTTGGGGGGCTCGTACGAGCAGTACTTC
CASSLGGSYEQYF
>NA|TRBD1|TRBV6-1|TRBJ2-7
TGTGCCAGCAGTGACCGGGACAGGGTCCCCTACGAGCAGTACTTC
CASSDRDRVPYEQYF
>NA|NA|TRBV6-6|TRBJ2-6
TGTGCCAGCAGCAGGACCTCTGGGGCCAACGTCCTGACTTTC
CASSRTSGANVLTF
>NA|TRBD1|TRBV28|TRBJ1-4
TGTGCCAGCAGTCTCCAGAGGGGGACAGGGAATGAAAAACTGTTTTTT
CASSLQRGTGNEKLFF
>NA|NA|TRBV6-6|TRBJ1-1
TGTGCCAGCATGGGACACATGAACACTGAAGCTTTCTTT
CASMGHMNTEAFF
>NA|NA|TRBV6-1|TRBJ1-1
TGTGCCAGCAGTGAACGGGGGAACACTGAAGCTTTCTTT
CASSERGNTEAFF
>NA|NA|TRBV2|TRBJ1-1
TGTGCCAGCAGTGAAGCTCTCCGAGGTTTCGAGGTGGTAGCTTTCTTT
CASSEALRGFEVVAFF
>NA|NA|TRBV21-1|TRBJ1-2
TGTGCCAGCAGCCAAGGGGGTGAACTCTGGCGCTACACCTTC
CASSQGGELWRYTF
>NA|NA|TRBV5-1|TRBJ2-6
TGCGCCAGCAGCCCGGGGAGTTCTGGGGCCAACGTCCTGACTTTC
CASSPGSSGANVLTF
>NA|NA|TRBV6-6|TRBJ2-7
TGTGCCAGCAGTTCGGGATCCTACGAGCAGTACTTC
CASSSGSYEQYF
>NA|NA|TRBV6-1|TRBJ2-3
TGTGCCAGCAGTGCAACTACAGGTAGTACGCAGTATTTT
CASSATTGSTQYF
>NA|NA|TRBV5-1|TRBJ2-2
TGCGCCAGCAGCTTGGACCAGGGGCCCACCGGGGAGCTGTTTTTT
CASSLDQGPTGELFF
>NA|NA|TRBV6-5|TRBJ1-3
TGTGCCAGCAGTTACAGGGAGGGAAACACCATATATTTT
CASSYREGNTIYF
>NA|TRBD2|TRBV25-1|TRBJ2-3
TGTGCCAGCAGCAATGCGGGAGAATTTCAAGATACGCAGTATTTT
CASSNAGEFQDTQYF
>NA|NA|TRBV6-6|TRBJ1-5
TGTGCCAGCAGTTACGACACCCAGCCCCAGCATTTT
CASSYDTQPQHF
>NA|NA|TRBV19|TRBJ2-1
TGTGCCAGTAGTATAGACGGGGATGAGCAGTTCTTC
CASSIDGDEQFF
>once|TRBD2|TRBV7-2|TRBJ2-6
TGTGCCAGCAGCTTAGGAAGGACTAGCGGGCCTGGGGCCAACGTCCTGACTTTC
CASSLGRTSGPGANVLTF
>NA|TRBD1|TRBV7-8|TRBJ2-7
TGTGCCAGCAGCCGGGACAGGGGGCGCGCGACGAAGCAGTACTTC
CASSRDRGRATKQYF
>NA|TRBD2|TRBV11-2|TRBJ2-5
TGTGCCAGCAGACCTTCGGGCGGGAGGCTCCCAGGGACCCAGTACTTC
CASRPSGGRLPGTQYF
>NA|NA|TRBV19|TRBJ2-7
TGTGCCAGTAGTAAGCATTTTAGCTCCTACGAGCAGTACTTC
CASSKHFSSYEQYF
>NA|NA|TRBV27|TRBJ2-3
TGTGCCAGCAGGACCGGGGGAGATACGCAGTATTTT
CASRTGGDTQYF
>NA|NA|TRBV7-8|TRBJ1-4
TGTGCCAGCGGCACGGATGGAAAACTGTTTTTT
CASGTDGKLFF
>NA|TRBD1|TRBV28|TRBJ2-1
TGTGCCAGCAGGCAGGGGGCCTACAATGAGCAGTTCTTC
CASRQGAYNEQFF
>NA|NA|TRBV28|TRBJ2-7
TGTGCCAGCAGCAACTCCTACGAGCAGTACTTC
CASSNSYEQYF
>NA|NA|TRBV5-1|TRBJ2-2
TGCGCCAGCAGCCCGTCCCCAAAAGGCACCGGGGAGCTGTTTTTT
CASSPSPKGTGELFF